This entry is about one T cell receptor beta chain. Original processing methods: The assay estimated nucleated cells by amplifying reference gene primers. TCRdb keeps only in-frame clones here, not all; method: immunoSEQ multiplex PCR. D and trimming were read from the DNA, whereas the V and J calls and clone size are those reported in that table. The table records roughly 50,000 clones, just over 85% of them present only once. This record belongs to a study of blood T cell repertoires in COVID-19. In the study overall: COVID-19 samples, acute and convalescent, were from the United States, Italy and Spain. T cells, B-cell-depleted T cells, or PBMCs supplied cDNA or gDNA.

The CDR3 runs to 16 residues. The V segment lost 3 bases and the J segment 10 bases; nucleotides outside the gene matches: 10. Germline CDR1 and CDR2: MNHEY and SMNVEV (reference sequence). This TCR was recovered from a woman of 80 years or more with acute or convalescent COVID-19. Sequenced input: peripheral blood. The chain uses TRBV27 and TRBJ2-1; 12 nucleotides match TRBD2. The CDR3 is CASSFPASGGAREQFF. CDR3 coding DNA: TGTGCCAGCAGTTTCCCCGCTAGCGGGGGGGCTAGGGAGCAGTTCTTC.